This entry lists 24 T cell receptor beta chains sequenced from one sample in a study of blood T cell repertoires in COVID-19. The data were produced by immunoSEQ multiplex PCR, yet TCRdb's version contains in-frame clones alone and is incomplete. Here the sample spans about 220,000 clones, around four fifths being singletons. Sequencing input: PBMCs or T cells enriched from blood (not recorded which). These TCRs come from a woman aged 40 to 50 who had been exposed to COVID-19.

The chain links TRBV18 to TRBJ1-1; no firm D call. V lost 1 base and J lost 8, with 8 bases in between. CDR3 size: 12 residues. Germline CDR1 and CDR2: KGHSH and LQKENI. CDR3 sequence (DNA): TGTGCCAGCTCACCACGGGCAGACGAAGCTTTCTTT. Protein: CASSPRADEAFF. The entire variable domain, with the rest obtained from reference TRBV18 and TRBJ1-1, is as follows: NAGVMQNPRHLVRRRGQEARLRCSPMKGHSHVYWYRQLPEEGLKFMVYLQKENIIDESGMPKERFSAEFPKEGPSILRIQQVVRGDSAAYFCASSPRADEAFFGQGTRLTVV.

In this sample, this clone turned up once. The chain couples TRBV10-3 to TRBJ2-5; TRBD2 matches 7 bases. The CDR3 totals 13 residues. The V and J ends lost 6 bases and 5 bases, in that order; junction bases with no gene match: 6. Looked up from germline, CDR1 is ENHRY and CDR2 is SYGVKD. The CDR3 protein is CAISRTSGETQYF. The DNA of the CDR3 is TGTGCCATCAGCCGGACTAGTGGGGAGACCCAGTACTTC.

The chain uses TRBV5-1 and TRBJ1-2; 10 bases are a match to TRBD1. The CDR3 contains 14 residues. V shed 4 bases, J shed 4 bases, and the junction held 4 bases outside the gene matches. Per germline, CDR1 SGHRS and CDR2 YFSETQ. CDR3 in amino acids: CASSNGTGAYGYTF. In DNA, the CDR3 is TGCGCCAGCAGCAACGGGACAGGGGCCTATGGCTACACCTTC.

The V call is TRBV5-6, the J call TRBJ1-1; 7 nucleotides line up with TRBD1. Per the germline V gene, CDR1 is SGHDT and CDR2 is YYEEEE. V lost 4 bases to trimming and J lost 4 bases; unmatched junction nucleotides: 7. The length of the CDR3 is 14 residues. The DNA of the CDR3 is TGTGCCAGCAGCCTGACAGGGTTCGGCACTGAAGCTTTCTTT. Translated: CASSLTGFGTEAFF. Based on the CDR3 plus reference TRBV5-6 and TRBJ1-1, the full variable domain is DAGVTQSPTHLIKTRGQQVTLRCSPKSGHDTVSWYQQALGQGPQFIFQYYEEEERQRGNFPDRFSGHQFPNYSSELNVNALLLGDSALYLCASSLTGFGTEAFFGQGTRLTVV.

The genes are TRBV5-1 and TRBJ1-2; perhaps TRBD1 as D (5 bases). CDR1 is SGHRS, CDR2 YFSETQ, per germline. The CDR3 consists of 12 residues. V was cut by 1 base and J by 11 bases, with 12 bases left in between. CDR3 sequence: CASSLSSRDYTF. The CDR3, as DNA: TGCGCCAGCAGCTTGTCGTCCAGGGATTACACCTTC.

The CDR3 sequence is CASSLRWTAIWVMGNQPQHF. CDR3 bases: TGTGCCAGCAGTTTACGCTGGACAGCAATATGGGTTATGGGCAATCAGCCCCAGCATTTT. V and J are TRBV28 and TRBJ1-5, with D perhaps matching TRBD1 (6 bases). CDR3 length: 20 residues. Trimming stripped 2 bases from V and 2 bases from J, with 25 bases between. The germline CDR1 and CDR2 sequences are MDHEN and SYDVKM.

V and J are TRBV27 and TRBJ2-7; the match to TRBD1 covers 7 bases. This CDR3 comprises 14 residues. Germline loops: CDR1 MNHEY, CDR2 SMNVEV (reference sequence). Germline trimming cut 2 bases from V and 2 bases from J; bases unmatched to any gene: 3. In DNA form, the CDR3 reads TGTGCCAGCAGTTTAGTCCAGGGGGCCTACGAGCAGTACTTC. It translates to CASSLVQGAYEQYF.

The chain has TRBV28 and TRBJ1-1, with D perhaps matching TRBD1 (6 bases). The CDR3 is 14 residues long. V was trimmed by 6 bases and J by 1 base, leaving 12 bases between them. Germline-derived CDR1 and CDR2 are MDHEN and SYDVKM. This CDR3 reads CASRSWTANTEAFF. The CDR3 bases are TGTGCCAGCAGATCCTGGACAGCGAACACTGAAGCTTTCTTT.

This chain links TRBV27 with TRBJ2-1, with a possible D match to TRBD1 (5 bases). This CDR3 has 15 amino acids. V was pared by 5 bases and J by 0 bases, with 11 bases between. Germline assignment: CDR1 MNHEY and CDR2 SMNVEV (reference sequence). CDR3 nucleotide sequence: TGTGCCAGCAGTGCGACAGTTAGCTCCTACAATGAGCAGTTCTTC. Its protein product is CASSATVSSYNEQFF.

The V gene is TRBV3-1 (or the pseudogene TRBV3-2), the J gene TRBJ2-7; 8 nucleotides match TRBD1. The trim removed 3 bases at V and 2 bases at J, leaving 3 bases unmatched. The CDR3 extends over 14 amino acids. Germline-derived CDR1 and CDR2 are LGHDT and YNNKEL (reference sequence). CDR3 region: CASSHRDRPYEQYF. The CDR3 DNA reads as TGTGCCAGCAGCCACCGGGACAGGCCCTACGAGCAGTACTTC.

This clone has only a few counts. V is TRBV7-8 and J is TRBJ2-7, with 11 positions matching TRBD1. The CDR3 runs to 14 residues. V lost 5 bases, J lost 2 bases, and 2 bases stayed unmatched. Germline CDR1 SGHVS, CDR2 FQNEAQ. The CDR3: CASSPGQGAYEQYF. DNA for the CDR3: TGTGCCAGCAGCCCGGGACAGGGGGCCTACGAGCAGTACTTC.

In this sample, this clone turned up once. This sequence joins TRBV19 and TRBJ1-5; D is perhaps TRBD1 (5 bases). V lost 1 base and J lost 0, with 13 bases in between. CDR3 size: 17 residues. In germline, CDR1 is LNHDA, CDR2 SQIVND (reference sequence). The CDR3 coding sequence is TGTGCCAGTAGTATAGGACAGTGGTTTAATAGCAATCAGCCCCAGCATTTT. It is translated as CASSIGQWFNSNQPQHF.

The CDR3 here is CASSPTTSGGAREQFF. DNA of the CDR3: TGTGCCAGCAGCCCAACGACTAGCGGGGGTGCACGGGAGCAGTTCTTC. The chain combines TRBV3-1 (or the pseudogene TRBV3-2) with TRBJ2-1; TRBD2 matches at 12 bases. The V and J ends lost 4 bases and 10 bases, in that order; junction bases with no gene match: 11. The germline CDR1 and CDR2 sequences are LGHDT and YNNKEL (reference sequence). CDR3 size: 16 residues.

The chain combines TRBV5-1 with TRBJ1-5; TRBD1 aligns across 7 bases. The CDR3 extends over 14 amino acids. Germline CDR1 is SGHRS and CDR2 is YFSETQ. V was clipped by 2 bases and J by 2 bases; unmatched bases: 1. In DNA, the CDR3 is TGCGCCAGCAGCTTCGGGACAGGCAATCAGCCCCAGCATTTT. Protein product: CASSFGTGNQPQHF.

This clone was counted a few times. The chain uses TRBV27 and TRBJ1-5, with D possibly TRBD1 on 6 matching bases. V lost 3 bases and J 7 bases, leaving 16 bases between the germline ends. The CDR3 consists of 15 residues. CDR1 and CDR2 (germline): MNHEY, SMNVEV (reference sequence). This chain's CDR3 is CASSLTGGLGQPQHF. CDR3 sequence (DNA): TGTGCCAGCAGTTTGACAGGCGGCCTGGGCCAGCCCCAGCATTTT.

This clone was seen repeatedly, ten times or more. The chain employs TRBV18 and TRBJ2-2, with 8 nucleotides matching TRBD1. The CDR3 loop spans 15 amino acids. Germline CDR1 and CDR2: KGHSH and LQKENI. Unmatched junction bases numbered 7, after V lost 3 bases and J lost 7 bases. CDR3 nucleotide sequence: TGTGCCAGCTCACCCCGGGACAGGACGTACGGGGAGCTGTTTTTT. Translated, it gives CASSPRDRTYGELFF.

This rearrangement joins TRBV27 to TRBJ1-1; TRBD1 agrees at 7 bases. CDR1 is MNHEY and CDR2 is SMNVEV in the germline V gene (reference sequence). The CDR3 sequence is 16 residues long. Germline trimming cut 4 bases from V and 0 bases from J; bases unmatched to any gene: 8. CDR3: CASSSYSQGMNTEAFF. In DNA form, the CDR3 reads TGTGCCAGCAGTTCCTACTCACAGGGGATGAACACTGAAGCTTTCTTT.

This sequence joins TRBV6-5 and TRBJ1-4; 8 nucleotides align to TRBD1. This CDR3 spans 14 amino acids. V trimming: 4 bases; J trimming: 8 bases; junction bases outside the gene matches: 6. CDR1 MNHEY and CDR2 SVGAGI come from the germline V gene. The CDR3 loop is CASSSQGASEKLFF. The CDR3 DNA follows: TGTGCCAGCAGTTCCCAGGGGGCAAGCGAAAAACTGTTTTTT.

This rearrangement joins TRBV2 to TRBJ1-2, with D possibly matching TRBD1 (6 bases). Trimming removed 2 bases at V and 4 bases at J, with 20 bases between. The CDR3 length is 17 residues. Germline V lookup: CDR1 SNHLY, CDR2 FYNNEI. CDR3 sequence reads: CASSERDTVSSIYGYTF. The CDR3 region has the DNA TGTGCCAGCAGTGAAAGGGACACGGTTAGCTCGATCTATGGCTACACCTTC.

This rearrangement joins TRBV12-5 to TRBJ1-2; D call uncertain. Germline V gene lookup returns CDR1 LGHNT and CDR2 FRNRAP. V was shortened by 2 bases and J by 8 bases, with 15 bases between the two germline ends. This CDR3 is 14 amino acids long. DNA for the CDR3: TGTGCTAGTGGTTTGTTCCCCCGTGGTGAGGGCTACACCTTC. Encoded protein: CASGLFPRGEGYTF.

This chain connects TRBV5-1 to TRBJ1-5, with TRBD1 as a possible D gene (6 bases). CDR3 size: 15 residues. The germline V gene has CDR1 SGHRS and CDR2 YFSETQ. Trimming took off 1 base at V and 7 bases at J, with 15 bases between the two ends. CDR3 in DNA: TGCGCCAGCAGCTTGCTGGGGGGGGCGGAACAGCCCCAGCATTTT. It codes for CASSLLGGAEQPQHF. Full variable domain (outside the CDR3, taken from reference TRBV5-1 and TRBJ1-5): KAGVTQTPRYLIKTRGQQVTLSCSPISGHRSVSWYQQTPGQGLQFLFEYFSETQRNKGNFPGRFSGRQFSNSRSEMNVSTLELGDSALYLCASSLLGGAEQPQHFGDGTRLSIL.

This rearrangement joins TRBV3-1 (or the pseudogene TRBV3-2) to TRBJ1-2; TRBD1 agrees at 7 bases. CDR1 is LGHDT and CDR2 is YNNKEL in the germline V gene (reference sequence). The CDR3 has 13 amino acids. After removal of 2 bases from V and 8 bases from J, the junction contained 5 bases not matched to a gene. CDR3 sequence (DNA): TGTGCCAGCAGCCAACTCGGGACAGCAGGCTACACCTTC. It encodes CASSQLGTAGYTF.

The rearrangement links TRBV30 to TRBJ1-1; TRBD1 might be the D (5 bases). The germline CDR1 and CDR2 sequences are GTSNPN and SVGIG (reference sequence). The CDR3 has 13 residues. V was clipped by 2 bases and J by 6 bases, with 13 bases between them. DNA for the CDR3: TGTGCCTGGAGTAACTTAAAAGGGGCTGAAGCTTTCTTT. Amino acids: CAWSNLKGAEAFF.

The gene calls are TRBV19 and TRBJ1-2, with 10 bases identical to TRBD1. J lost 5 bases, V lost 6 bases, and 9 bases had no gene match. The CDR3 is 15 residues long. Germline V gives CDR1 LNHDA, CDR2 SQIVND (reference sequence). The DNA for the CDR3 is TGTGCCAGTAGCATTGCCGGGACAGGGGTTTATGGCTACACCTTC. As protein: CASSIAGTGVYGYTF.